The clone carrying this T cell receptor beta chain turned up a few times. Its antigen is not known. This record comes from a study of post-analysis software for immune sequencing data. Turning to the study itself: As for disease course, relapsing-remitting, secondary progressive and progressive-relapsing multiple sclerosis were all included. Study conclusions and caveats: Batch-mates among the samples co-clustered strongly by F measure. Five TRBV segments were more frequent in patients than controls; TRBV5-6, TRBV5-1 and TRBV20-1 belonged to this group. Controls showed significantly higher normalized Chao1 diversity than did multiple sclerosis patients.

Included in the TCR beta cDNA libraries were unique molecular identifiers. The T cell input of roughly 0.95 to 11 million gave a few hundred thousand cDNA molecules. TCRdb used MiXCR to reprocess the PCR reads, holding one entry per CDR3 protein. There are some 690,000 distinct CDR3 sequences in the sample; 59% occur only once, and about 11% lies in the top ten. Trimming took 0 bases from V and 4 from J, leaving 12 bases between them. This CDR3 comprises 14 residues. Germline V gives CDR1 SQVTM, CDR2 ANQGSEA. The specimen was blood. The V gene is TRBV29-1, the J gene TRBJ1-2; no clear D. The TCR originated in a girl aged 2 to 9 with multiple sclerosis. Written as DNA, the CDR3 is TGCAGCGTTGAAGATCGGGCTACAGCCTATGGCTACACCTTC. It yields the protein CSVEDRATAYGYTF. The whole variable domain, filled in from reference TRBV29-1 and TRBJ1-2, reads SAVISQKPSRDICQRGTSLTIQCQVDSQVTMMFWYRQQPGQSLTLIATANQGSEATYESGFVIDKFPISRPNLTFSTLTVSNMSPEDSSIYLCSVEDRATAYGYTFGSGTRLTVV.